Below, 3 T cell receptor beta chains from the same sample are listed, as sequenced in a study of T-cell memory formation after mild COVID-19. TCRdb re-derived calls from the 5' RACE reads in MiXCR, one entry per CDR3 protein. The data hold 300,000 to 350,000 distinct CDR3 sequences, with approximately 13% observed a single time. Sequencing was done on a sample of PBMCs or a T cell subset sorted from them (not recorded which). The receptors were sampled from a man younger than 35 who had mild COVID-19 (a few samples of this study predate the infection). Cell type and time point are not known.

This rearrangement joins TRBV24-1 to TRBJ1-1; tentative D call: TRBD1 (5 bases). The germline CDR1 and CDR2 sequences are KGHDR and SFDVKD. V was cut by 4 bases and J by 6 bases, with 14 bases left in between. CDR3 length equals 14 residues. The CDR3 region is CATSDSLRDPEAFF. CDR3 DNA: TGTGCCACCAGTGACTCCCTGAGGGACCCTGAAGCTTTCTTT.

The rearrangement uses TRBV6-2 or TRBV6-3 and TRBJ2-1; no clear D. Germline assignment: CDR1 MNHEY and CDR2 SVGEGT. V lost 6 bases to trimming and J lost 7 bases, with 19 bases between them. The CDR3 extends over 15 amino acids. The CDR3 DNA reads TGTGCCAGCAGCCACGTACCAGAATTAGGGAATGAGCAGTTCTTC. Translation: CASSHVPELGNEQFF.

In its sample, this clonotype was seen a few times. The V gene is TRBV25-1, the J gene TRBJ1-4, with D possibly being TRBD1 (5 bases). The CDR3 totals 15 residues. Trimming took 6 bases from V and 6 from J, leaving 17 bases between them. Per the germline V gene, CDR1 is MGHDK and CDR2 is SYGVNS. The CDR3 DNA reads TGTGCCAGCAGGACGGGGGAGACAGTTTATGAAAAACTGTTTTTT. Amino acids: CASRTGETVYEKLFF. The complete variable domain, with remaining parts taken from reference TRBV25-1 and TRBJ1-4, reads EADIYQTPRYLVIGTGKKITLECSQTMGHDKMYWYQQDPGMELHLIHYSYGVNSTEKGDLSSESTVSRIRTEHFPLTLESARPSHTSQYLCASRTGETVYEKLFFGSGTQLSVL.